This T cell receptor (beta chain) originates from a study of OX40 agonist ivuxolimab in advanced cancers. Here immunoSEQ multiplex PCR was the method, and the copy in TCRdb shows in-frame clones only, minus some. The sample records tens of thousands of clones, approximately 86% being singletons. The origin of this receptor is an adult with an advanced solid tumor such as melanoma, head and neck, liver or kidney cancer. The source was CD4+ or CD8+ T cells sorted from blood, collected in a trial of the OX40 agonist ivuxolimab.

The chain's CDR3 is CASSTGDSSYEQYF. CDR3 nucleotide sequence: TGTGCCAGCAGCACCGGGGACAGCTCCTACGAGCAGTACTTC. This chain links TRBV7-6 with TRBJ2-7, with 7 positions matching TRBD1. The CDR3 runs 14 residues. V was pared by 5 bases and J by 0 bases, with 4 bases of the junction left unmatched. The germline gives CDR1 SGHVS, CDR2 FNYEAQ.